A selection of T cell receptor beta chains follows, all from one sample in a study of immune heterogeneity within non-small cell lung tumors. TCRdb independently ran MiXCR on the multiplex PCR reads; one entry per CDR3 protein. This sample has some 4,400 distinct CDR3 sequences; roughly 36% occur once, and the top ten carry approximately 31%. Source material: lung tumor tissue. Source of these receptors: a woman in her 50s with non-small cell lung cancer. CDR3s include the opening cysteine and the closing phenylalanine or tryptophan. D genes are given only for firm matches. Rows may omit the clone size; those that give it use once, few, many or a size class.

v_call: TRBV6-1
d_call: .
clone_size: medium-sized
j_call: TRBJ1-5
cdr3_nt: TGTGCCAGCTCCGACAGGAGCTATAGCAATCAGCCCCAGCATTTT
cdr3_aa: CASSDRSYSNQPQHF

v_call: TRBV4-3
d_call: .
clone_size: .
j_call: TRBJ2-7
cdr3_nt: TGCGCCAGCAGCCAAGATGTCGTCGCCACCTACGAGCAGTACTTC
cdr3_aa: CASSQDVVATYEQYF

v_call: TRBV7-9
d_call: .
clone_size: few
j_call: TRBJ1-1
cdr3_nt: TGTGCCAGCAGCGTGACAGGGAACACTGAAGCTTTCTTT
cdr3_aa: CASSVTGNTEAFF

v_call: TRBV18
d_call: TRBD1
clone_size: .
j_call: TRBJ2-5
cdr3_nt: TGTGCCAGCTCACCATCCCCAGGGGGCTCAGAGACCCAGTACTTC
cdr3_aa: CASSPSPGGSETQYF

v_call: TRBV9
d_call: .
clone_size: few
j_call: TRBJ2-5
cdr3_nt: TGTGCCAGCAGCGTCGAGGGGGAGACCCAGTACTTC
cdr3_aa: CASSVEGETQYF

v_call: TRBV7-6
d_call: TRBD2
clone_size: many
j_call: TRBJ2-3
cdr3_nt: TGTGCCAGCAGCTTGGAGGGACTAGCGGGAACAGATACGCAGTATTTT
cdr3_aa: CASSLEGLAGTDTQYF

v_call: TRBV28
d_call: .
clone_size: medium-sized
j_call: TRBJ1-1
cdr3_nt: .
cdr3_aa: CASSFGRGTEVFF

v_call: TRBV6-5
d_call: TRBD2
clone_size: once
j_call: TRBJ2-1
cdr3_nt: TGTGCCAGCAGTTACTCGCGGGCTAGCGGGGATCCGCAGTTCTTC
cdr3_aa: CASSYSRASGDPQFF

v_call: TRBV6-1
d_call: .
clone_size: .
j_call: TRBJ2-2
cdr3_nt: TGTGCCAGCAGTGAGAGGTCGGGTCGGACCGGGGAGCTGTTTTTT
cdr3_aa: CASSERSGRTGELFF

v_call: TRBV30
d_call: TRBD2
clone_size: large
j_call: TRBJ2-3
cdr3_nt: TGTGCCTGGGATGGACTAGCGGGAGAATCATCAGATACGCAGTATTTT
cdr3_aa: CAWDGLAGESSDTQYF

v_call: TRBV20-1
d_call: .
clone_size: medium-sized
j_call: TRBJ1-1
cdr3_nt: TGCAGTGCTAGAGGTCCCGGGGGGCAGGGAGCTTTCTTT
cdr3_aa: CSARGPGGQGAFF

v_call: TRBV4-1
d_call: TRBD1
clone_size: medium-sized
j_call: TRBJ1-4
cdr3_nt: TGCGCCAGCCAGGAAGGGGGCTTCGGAAATGAAAAACTGTTTTTT
cdr3_aa: CASQEGGFGNEKLFF

v_call: TRBV5-1
d_call: .
clone_size: many
j_call: TRBJ2-5
cdr3_nt: TGCGCCAGCAGCTCGGAGGGGGAGACCCAGTACTTC
cdr3_aa: CASSSEGETQYF

v_call: TRBV27
d_call: TRBD2
clone_size: .
j_call: TRBJ2-7
cdr3_nt: TGTGCCAGCAGCGCCGCTAGCGGGATCTACGAGCAGTACTTC
cdr3_aa: CASSAASGIYEQYF

v_call: TRBV15
d_call: TRBD1
clone_size: once
j_call: TRBJ1-2
cdr3_nt: TGTGCCACCAGCAGGCCACAGGGGCCCGGGTTCTCTGGCTACACCTTC
cdr3_aa: CATSRPQGPGFSGYTF

v_call: TRBV9
d_call: TRBD1
clone_size: .
j_call: TRBJ2-2
cdr3_nt: TGTGCCAGCAGCGCGAGACAGGGTTACACCGGGGAGCTGTTTTTT
cdr3_aa: CASSARQGYTGELFF

v_call: TRBV28
d_call: TRBD1
clone_size: medium-sized
j_call: TRBJ1-4
cdr3_nt: TGTGCCAGCAGTGGGACAGGGGGTAATGAAAAACTGTTTTTT
cdr3_aa: CASSGTGGNEKLFF

v_call: TRBV14
d_call: .
clone_size: medium-sized
j_call: TRBJ2-2
cdr3_nt: TGTGCCAGCAGCCGCACAGGGATATCGACCGGGGAGCTGTTTTTT
cdr3_aa: CASSRTGISTGELFF

v_call: TRBV28
d_call: .
clone_size: medium-sized
j_call: TRBJ1-2
cdr3_nt: TGTGCCAGCAGTCCGCAGTGGGATTTTAATGGCTACACCTTC
cdr3_aa: CASSPQWDFNGYTF

v_call: TRBV9
d_call: .
clone_size: medium-sized
j_call: TRBJ1-3
cdr3_nt: TGTGCCAGCAGCGTTTCAGGCTCTGGAAACACCATATATTTT
cdr3_aa: CASSVSGSGNTIYF

v_call: TRBV5-1
d_call: TRBD2
clone_size: .
j_call: TRBJ2-2
cdr3_nt: TGCGCCAGCAGCTTGGAGGTAGCGGGAGCTGGGGAGCTGTTTTTT
cdr3_aa: CASSLEVAGAGELFF

v_call: TRBV7-9
d_call: .
clone_size: medium-sized
j_call: TRBJ2-2
cdr3_nt: TGTGCCAGCATCCCCGGGCAGGTGAACACCGGGGAGCTGTTTTTT
cdr3_aa: CASIPGQVNTGELFF

v_call: TRBV6-1
d_call: .
clone_size: .
j_call: TRBJ2-2
cdr3_nt: TGTGCCAGCAGTGAAACGATCGGGGGGCCCGGGGAGCTGTTTTTT
cdr3_aa: CASSETIGGPGELFF

v_call: TRBV5-4
d_call: .
clone_size: many
j_call: TRBJ1-2
cdr3_nt: TGTGCCAGCAGCTTGGGTCGGGGGGCAGGGCATGGCTACACCTTC
cdr3_aa: CASSLGRGAGHGYTF

v_call: TRBV6-1
d_call: .
clone_size: medium-sized
j_call: TRBJ2-2
cdr3_nt: TGTGCCAGCAGTGTGTCGGTCACCGGGGAGCTGTTTTTT
cdr3_aa: CASSVSVTGELFF

v_call: TRBV12-3/TRBV12-4
d_call: .
clone_size: .
j_call: TRBJ2-7
cdr3_nt: TGTGCCAGCAGACCCCAGGTTGGGGGCAGGGGTGTTCACGAGGAGTACTTC
cdr3_aa: CASRPQVGGRGVHEEYF

v_call: TRBV5-1
d_call: .
clone_size: .
j_call: TRBJ2-2
cdr3_nt: TGCGCCAGCAGCTTGGACGGGGGGGAGCTGTTTTTT
cdr3_aa: CASSLDGGELFF

v_call: TRBV30
d_call: .
clone_size: .
j_call: TRBJ1-2
cdr3_nt: TGTGCCTGGAGTGTACAGAGGGGTCAAGTTGGCTACACCTTC
cdr3_aa: CAWSVQRGQVGYTF

v_call: TRBV6-8
d_call: .
clone_size: .
j_call: TRBJ1-1
cdr3_nt: TGTGCCAGCAGTTTCAGGGATTGGATGAACACTGAAGCTTTCTTT
cdr3_aa: CASSFRDWMNTEAFF

v_call: TRBV28
d_call: .
clone_size: medium-sized
j_call: TRBJ1-5
cdr3_nt: TGTGCCAGCAGTCCCGACGAGATTAGCAATCAGCCCCAGCATTTT
cdr3_aa: CASSPDEISNQPQHF

v_call: TRBV5-1
d_call: TRBD2
clone_size: many
j_call: TRBJ2-6
cdr3_nt: TGCGCCAGCAGCCCGGGGGGGGGGGCCGGGGCCAACGTCCTGACTTTC
cdr3_aa: CASSPGGGAGANVLTF

v_call: TRBV7-9
d_call: .
clone_size: .
j_call: TRBJ1-5
cdr3_nt: TGTGCCAGCACCAGGGTGGGTCAGCCCCAGCATTTT
cdr3_aa: CASTRVGQPQHF

v_call: TRBV7-3
d_call: TRBD1
clone_size: few
j_call: TRBJ1-5
cdr3_nt: TGTGCCAGCAGCTTAGTTGGGGGGGGGACAGGGGATCAGCCCCAGCATTTT
cdr3_aa: CASSLVGGGTGDQPQHF

v_call: TRBV20-1
d_call: TRBD2
clone_size: .
j_call: TRBJ2-7
cdr3_nt: TGCAGTGCGGCTGGTAGCGGGGTTTCCTACGAGCAGTACTTC
cdr3_aa: CSAAGSGVSYEQYF

v_call: TRBV5-1
d_call: .
clone_size: .
j_call: TRBJ2-5
cdr3_nt: TGCGCCAGCAGCTTGGGACAGAGAGGGACCCAGTACTTC
cdr3_aa: CASSLGQRGTQYF

v_call: TRBV27
d_call: .
clone_size: .
j_call: TRBJ2-7
cdr3_nt: TGTGCCAGCAGTCCTACTCTGGCTCGGGCCAAGTCCTACGAGCAGTACTTC
cdr3_aa: CASSPTLARAKSYEQYF

v_call: TRBV6-2/TRBV6-3
d_call: .
clone_size: medium-sized
j_call: TRBJ1-1
cdr3_nt: TGTGCCACCCATCAGGGGAACACTGAAGCTTTCTTT
cdr3_aa: CATHQGNTEAFF

v_call: TRBV7-8
d_call: .
clone_size: .
j_call: TRBJ2-1
cdr3_nt: TGTGCCAGCAGCTTGGACCGCTACAATGAGCAGTTCTTC
cdr3_aa: CASSLDRYNEQFF

v_call: TRBV2
d_call: .
clone_size: .
j_call: TRBJ1-6
cdr3_nt: TGTGCCAGCAGTCTCGGGACTTCTTTTTTCCACTTT
cdr3_aa: CASSLGTSFFHF

v_call: TRBV30
d_call: TRBD2
clone_size: .
j_call: TRBJ2-7
cdr3_nt: TGTGCCTGGGGGACTAGCGGGGGGGGCTCCTACAACGAGCAGTACTTC
cdr3_aa: CAWGTSGGGSYNEQYF

v_call: TRBV20-1
d_call: .
clone_size: medium-sized
j_call: TRBJ2-7
cdr3_nt: TGCAGTGCTAGAGATCTGACTCCACGGGGCGAGCAGTACTTC
cdr3_aa: CSARDLTPRGEQYF

v_call: TRBV19
d_call: .
clone_size: .
j_call: TRBJ1-4
cdr3_nt: TGTGCCAGTAGTAGAGCCCAGGGGAATGAAAAACTGTTTTTT
cdr3_aa: CASSRAQGNEKLFF

v_call: TRBV11-2
d_call: .
clone_size: medium-sized
j_call: TRBJ1-2
cdr3_nt: TGTGCCAGCAGCTTAGGGTTCAGCAACTATGGCTACACCTTC
cdr3_aa: CASSLGFSNYGYTF

v_call: TRBV28
d_call: .
clone_size: once
j_call: TRBJ1-1
cdr3_nt: TGTGCCAGCAGTTTAACCGGCAGGGTTGACGCTGAAGCTTTCTTT
cdr3_aa: CASSLTGRVDAEAFF

v_call: TRBV6-5
d_call: TRBD2
clone_size: medium-sized
j_call: TRBJ2-1
cdr3_nt: TGTGCCAGCAGTTACTCGGTACCGGGACTAGCGACACACAATGAGCAGTTCTTC
cdr3_aa: CASSYSVPGLATHNEQFF

v_call: TRBV10-3
d_call: .
clone_size: once
j_call: TRBJ2-3
cdr3_nt: TGTGCCATCAATGGCCTAGATACAGATACGCAGTATTTT
cdr3_aa: CAINGLDTDTQYF

v_call: TRBV5-1
d_call: .
clone_size: many
j_call: TRBJ1-1
cdr3_nt: TGCGCCAGCAGCCCGGCGGCAGCGCGAGACCTCACTGAAGCTTTCTTT
cdr3_aa: CASSPAAARDLTEAFF

v_call: TRBV6-6
d_call: .
clone_size: medium-sized
j_call: TRBJ1-2
cdr3_nt: TGTGCCAGCAGTTACGAGGGAAGGGATGGCTACACCTTC
cdr3_aa: CASSYEGRDGYTF

v_call: TRBV7-6
d_call: TRBD1
clone_size: medium-sized
j_call: TRBJ1-1
cdr3_nt: TGTGCCAGCAGCTTAGTGGGACAGGGAGGGACTGAAGCTTTCTTT
cdr3_aa: CASSLVGQGGTEAFF

v_call: TRBV6-1
d_call: .
clone_size: medium-sized
j_call: TRBJ2-7
cdr3_nt: TGTGCCAGCAGTGAAGCGACAGGTTCCTGGGACGAGCAGTACTTC
cdr3_aa: CASSEATGSWDEQYF

v_call: TRBV5-5
d_call: .
clone_size: medium-sized
j_call: TRBJ1-4
cdr3_nt: TGTGCCAGCAGTCCGATCGGCGGGGCGACTAATGAAAAACTGTTTTTT
cdr3_aa: CASSPIGGATNEKLFF

v_call: TRBV11-2
d_call: TRBD1
clone_size: .
j_call: TRBJ2-3
cdr3_nt: TGTGCCAGCAGCTACCCCCTCGACCGGACAGGGAGCACAGATACGCAGTATTTT
cdr3_aa: CASSYPLDRTGSTDTQYF

v_call: TRBV2
d_call: .
clone_size: .
j_call: TRBJ2-1
cdr3_nt: TGTGCCAGCAGTGATCCCGGGGCCCCGATGTGGAATGAGCAGTTCTTC
cdr3_aa: CASSDPGAPMWNEQFF

v_call: TRBV19
d_call: .
clone_size: .
j_call: TRBJ1-5
cdr3_nt: TGTGCCAGTAGTATCTATGGTCTAAATCAGCCCCAGCATTTT
cdr3_aa: CASSIYGLNQPQHF